Presented here are 5 T cell receptor beta chains from one specimen sequenced in a study of shared T cell receptors in the human thymus. Some clones are missing from TCRdb's copy, which holds only in-frame ones; the method was immunoSEQ multiplex PCR. The data contain roughly 500,000 clones, approximately 80% of them singletons. This sample also appeared in a second study, on human thymus T cells.

Source material: thymocytes. The receptor set was obtained from a boy in the first two years of life with a congenital heart defect.

This sequence joins TRBV28 and TRBJ2-6; 9 bases line up with TRBD2. From germline, CDR1 is MDHEN and CDR2 SYDVKM. This CDR3 is built from 17 residues. Losses at the gene ends were 5 bases for V and 4 bases for J; bases not matched to a gene: 9. CDR3 coding DNA: TGTGCCAGCAGTCAAACTTGCGGGAGGGCCGGGGCCAACGTCCTGACTTTC. It translates to CASSQTCGRAGANVLTF.

This clone was detected once. V gene TRBV5-1 combines with J gene TRBJ2-7; 7 nucleotides agree with TRBD1. Germline-derived CDR1 and CDR2 are SGHRS and YFSETQ. The CDR3 runs to 15 residues. The junction had 13 bases not matched to a gene; V was cut back by 6 bases and J by 4 bases. CDR3 sequence (DNA): TGCGCCAGCACGTTATATAACCGGGACAGTTACGAGCAGTACTTC. It specifies CASTLYNRDSYEQYF.

The V call is TRBV30, the J call TRBJ2-3; 9 bases align to TRBD1. CDR3 length: 16 amino acids. J lost 5 bases, V lost 0 bases, and 9 bases had no gene match. Per the germline V gene, CDR1 is GTSNPN and CDR2 is SVGIG (reference sequence). CDR3 sequence: CAWSVQGRQGGDTQYF. DNA of the CDR3: TGTGCCTGGAGTGTACAAGGTAGACAGGGGGGAGATACGCAGTATTTT.

In DNA, the CDR3 is TGTGCCACCAGCAGGGAATGGGCAGGGGGAAGCGAGCAGTACTTC. Its translation is CATSREWAGGSEQYF. The gene calls are TRBV15 and TRBJ2-7; TRBD1 matches at 7 bases. The CDR3 covers 15 residues. Germline V CDR1 and CDR2: LNHNV, YYDKDF (reference sequence). V shed 3 bases, J shed 6 bases, and the junction held 11 bases outside the gene matches.

The chain employs TRBV6-1 and TRBJ2-5; unclear D gene. Trimming took off 1 base at V and 0 bases at J, with 3 bases between the two ends. Germline V lookup: CDR1 MNHNS, CDR2 SASEGT. This CDR3 has 13 amino acids. The CDR3 protein is CASSEDNQETQYF. CDR3 DNA: TGTGCCAGCAGTGAAGACAACCAAGAGACCCAGTACTTC.